What follows is one T cell receptor (beta chain) and its context. Its antigen is currently unknown. Method: immunoSEQ multiplex PCR; TCRdb's copy keeps in-frame clones and lacks some. The sample has 150,000 to 160,000 clones, about nine tenths seen once. Time point in this sample: blood 2 weeks post-SBRT. Stated treatment: 15 Gy SBRT to primary tumor, nephrectomy 4 weeks later. This sample is part of a study of radiation and T cells in renal cell carcinoma. Study-level results: Top tumor clonotypes rose in blood 2 weeks post-radiation, then contracted.

V was pared by 3 bases and J by 4 bases, with 4 bases of the junction left unmatched. Germline CDR1 SGHTA, CDR2 FQGTGA. The CDR3 has 17 amino acids. The TCR originated in a woman aged 45-65 years with renal cell carcinoma. Sequenced material: blood, taken from a patient whose treatment included radiotherapy and nephrectomy. The chain uses TRBV7-3 and TRBJ2-1; 15 bases are shared with TRBD2. The CDR3 sequence is CASSLIGTSGGYNEQFF. CDR3 DNA: TGTGCCAGCAGCTTGATTGGGACTAGCGGGGGGTACAATGAGCAGTTCTTC.